This TCR beta chain stems from a study of cytomegalovirus exposure and HLA in healthy donors. A few counts support this clone. The PCR employed 60 Vbeta primers together with 13 Jbeta primers. Sequencing used immunoSEQ multiplex PCR; TCRdb keeps in-frame clones, though not all of them. This sample has about 77,000 clones, with around 79% found just once. The V gene lost 4 bases and the J gene lost 1 base, with 13 bases spanning the gap. Germline CDR1 reads LNHNV; CDR2 reads YYDKDF (reference sequence). The CDR3 spans 15 residues. The chain employs TRBV15 and TRBJ1-1; tentative D call: TRBD1 (6 bases). The specimen was PBMCs. The receptor's source is a man between 35 and 55 years old in good health and CMV-seronegative. The CDR3 sequence: CATSKPTGPNTEAFF. CDR3 bases: TGTGCCACCAGCAAACCCACAGGGCCGAACACTGAAGCTTTCTTT.